The table lists the clone carrying this TCR beta chain with many counts. Its target is unknown. The source of the sample is a study of identical twins. General observations from the study: A partial confounding effect on zero-insertion analyses could come from invariant MAIT and iNKT cells.

The CDR3 is made up of 14 amino acids. Deletions cut 7 bases from V and 6 bases from J, with 16 bases between. Germline CDR1 SGHRS, CDR2 YFSETQ. TCRdb reprocessed the 5' RACE reads via MiXCR and lists one record per CDR3 protein. The sample lists roughly 630,000 distinct CDR3 sequences, under 8.5% occurring once. In addition, the sample was reused for a study of yellow fever vaccine responses in identical twins.

This clonotype was obtained from a woman between 18 and 29 years old in good health. Sequencing input: PBMCs. J is TRBJ2-2 and V is TRBV5-1; D possibly corresponds to TRBD2 (6 bases). This chain's CDR3 is CASGPGGDSGELFF. The CDR3 DNA is TGCGCCAGCGGGCCGGGCGGGGACTCCGGGGAGCTGTTTTTT. The complete variable domain, with remaining parts taken from reference TRBV5-1 and TRBJ2-2, reads KAGVTQTPRYLIKTRGQQVTLSCSPISGHRSVSWYQQTPGQGLQFLFEYFSETQRNKGNFPGRFSGRQFSNSRSEMNVSTLELGDSALYLCASGPGGDSGELFFGEGSRLTVL.